This TCR beta chain is drawn from a study of shared clonotypes between healthy human individuals. Profiling relied on immunoSEQ multiplex PCR, and the TCRdb table lists in-frame clones only, not all of them. Of 1.4 million or so clones listed, approximately 98.5% are singletons. Germline V gene data show CDR1 as MNHEY and CDR2 as SVGAGI. This CDR3 comprises 15 residues. V dropped 4 bases and J dropped 2; count of bases not matched to a gene: 3. The chain joins TRBV6-5 to TRBJ2-2; 8 bases are shared with TRBD2. The sequencing input was naive CD4+ T cells sorted from blood. Subset in this sample: CD45RA+ positively selected. The receptor comes from a man aged 25-40 years in good health. The chain's CDR3 is CASSSSGGNTGELFF. The CDR3 DNA reads as TGTGCCAGCAGTTCGAGCGGGGGAAACACCGGGGAGCTGTTTTTT.